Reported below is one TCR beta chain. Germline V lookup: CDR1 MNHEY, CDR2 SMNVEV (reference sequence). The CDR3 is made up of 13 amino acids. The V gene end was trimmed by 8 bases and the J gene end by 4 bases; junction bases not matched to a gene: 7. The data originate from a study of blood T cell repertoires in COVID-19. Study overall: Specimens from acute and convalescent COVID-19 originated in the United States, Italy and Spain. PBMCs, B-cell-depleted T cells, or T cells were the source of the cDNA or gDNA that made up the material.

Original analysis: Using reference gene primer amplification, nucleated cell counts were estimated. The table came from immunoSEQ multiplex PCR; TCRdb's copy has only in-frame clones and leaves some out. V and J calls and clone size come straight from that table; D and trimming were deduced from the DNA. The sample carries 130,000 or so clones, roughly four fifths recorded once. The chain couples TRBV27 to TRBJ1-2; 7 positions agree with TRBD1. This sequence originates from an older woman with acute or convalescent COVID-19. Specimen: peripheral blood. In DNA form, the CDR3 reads TGTGCCAGCGGTAAGAGGGGGCCCTATGGCTACACCTTC. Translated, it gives CASGKRGPYGYTF.